Presented here are 3 T cell receptor beta chains from one specimen sequenced in a study of cytomegalovirus exposure and HLA in healthy donors. In the PCR, 60 Vbeta and 13 Jbeta primers were used. Using immunoSEQ multiplex PCR, the repertoire was profiled, and TCRdb retains in-frame clones only, with some absent. The sample has almost 95,000 clones; more than 60% are singletons. The sample was PBMCs. The source of these receptors is a man aged 25-40 years in good health and CMV-seronegative.

The chain is built from TRBV4-1 and TRBJ2-5; D possibly corresponds to TRBD1 (6 bases). V was trimmed by 4 bases and J by 5 bases, leaving 14 bases between them. This CDR3 is 14 amino acids long. Looked up from germline, CDR1 is MGHRA and CDR2 is YSYEKL. The CDR3: CASSLTQGSETQYF. DNA of the CDR3: TGCGCCAGCAGCCTTACTCAGGGGTCGGAGACCCAGTACTTC.

This clone was counted only a few times. The V gene is TRBV25-1, the J gene TRBJ2-7, with 9 positions matching TRBD1. Germline V CDR1 and CDR2: MGHDK, SYGVNS. The V and J ends lost 2 bases and 6 bases, in that order; junction bases with no gene match: 11. This CDR3 has 16 amino acids. The CDR3 region has the DNA TGTGCCAGCAGTGAAATACTCGGGACAGGGTTGGGCGAGCAGTACTTC. Translating gives CASSEILGTGLGEQYF.

The J gene is TRBJ1-5, the V gene TRBV4-1; D not resolved. The V gene's germline CDR1 is MGHRA and CDR2 YSYEKL. This CDR3 has 16 residues. The V gene lost 0 bases and the J gene lost 2 bases, with 11 bases spanning the gap. The CDR3 DNA follows: TGCGCCAGCAGCCAAGAAACCTTCGGGGGCAATCAGCCCCAGCATTTT. Translated: CASSQETFGGNQPQHF.